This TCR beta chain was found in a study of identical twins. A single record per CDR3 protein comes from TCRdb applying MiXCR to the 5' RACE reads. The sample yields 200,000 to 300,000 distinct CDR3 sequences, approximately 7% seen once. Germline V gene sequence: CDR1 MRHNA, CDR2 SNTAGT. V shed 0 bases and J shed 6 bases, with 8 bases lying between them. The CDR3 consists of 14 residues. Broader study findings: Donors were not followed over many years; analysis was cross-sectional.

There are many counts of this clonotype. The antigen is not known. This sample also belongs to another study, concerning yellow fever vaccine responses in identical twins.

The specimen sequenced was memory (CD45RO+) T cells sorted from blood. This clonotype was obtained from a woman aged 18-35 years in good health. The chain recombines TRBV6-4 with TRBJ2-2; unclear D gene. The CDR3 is CASSDSYGAGELFF. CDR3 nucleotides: TGTGCCAGCAGTGACTCGTATGGGGCCGGGGAGCTGTTTTTT.